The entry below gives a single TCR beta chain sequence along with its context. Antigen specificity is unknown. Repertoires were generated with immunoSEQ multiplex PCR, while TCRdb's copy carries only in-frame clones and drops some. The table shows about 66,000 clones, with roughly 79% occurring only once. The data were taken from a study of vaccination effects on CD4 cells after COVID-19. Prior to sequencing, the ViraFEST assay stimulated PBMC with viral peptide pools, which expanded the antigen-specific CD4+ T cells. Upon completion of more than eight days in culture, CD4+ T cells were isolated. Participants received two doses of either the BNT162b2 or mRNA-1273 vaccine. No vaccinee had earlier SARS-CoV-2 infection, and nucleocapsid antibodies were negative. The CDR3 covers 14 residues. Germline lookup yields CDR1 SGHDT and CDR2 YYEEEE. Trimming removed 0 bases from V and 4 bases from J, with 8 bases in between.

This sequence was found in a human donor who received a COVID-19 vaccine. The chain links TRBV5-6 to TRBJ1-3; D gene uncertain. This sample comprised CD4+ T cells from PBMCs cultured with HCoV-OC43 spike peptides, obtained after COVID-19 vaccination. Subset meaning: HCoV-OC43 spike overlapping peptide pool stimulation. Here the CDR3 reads CASSLDTSGNTIYF. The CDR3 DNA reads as TGTGCCAGCAGCTTGGATACTTCAGGAAACACCATATATTTT. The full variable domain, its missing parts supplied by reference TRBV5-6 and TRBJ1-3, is DAGVTQSPTHLIKTRGQQVTLRCSPKSGHDTVSWYQQALGQGPQFIFQYYEEEERQRGNFPDRFSGHQFPNYSSELNVNALLLGDSALYLCASSLDTSGNTIYFGEGSWLTVV.